Here is one T cell receptor (beta chain) with its context. This record belongs to a study of blood T cell repertoires in COVID-19. The overall study: Acute-phase and convalescent COVID-19 samples originated in the United States, Italy and Spain.

Measured with immunoSEQ multiplex PCR; TCRdb has only the in-frame clones, and not every one. The sample lists about 68,000 clones; about 92% were seen once. Germline CDR1 ENHRY, CDR2 SYGVKD. Unmatched junction bases numbered 18, after V lost 3 bases and J lost 2 bases. The CDR3 extends over 20 amino acids. The chain has TRBV10-3 and TRBJ2-7; 11 bases are a match to TRBD1. Sequencing used peripheral blood. This clonotype originated in a man in his fifties with COVID-19, enrolled during active disease. For the CDR3, the DNA is TGTGCCATCAGTGACCCCTCCCCGGGACAGGGGGTTTCTCTGGCCTACGAGCAGTACTTC. This encodes CAISDPSPGQGVSLAYEQYF.